The TCR beta chain under discussion was sequenced for a study of blood T cell repertoires in COVID-19. The method was immunoSEQ multiplex PCR; TCRdb's version includes in-frame clones alone and lacks a portion of them. Among 400,000 to 500,000 clones listed, more than 70% were seen once. Sequencing was performed on PBMCs or T cells enriched from blood (not recorded which). The clonotype was recovered from a woman aged 18-35 years who had been exposed to COVID-19.

CDR3 DNA sequence: TGTGCCAGCTCACCACCCCCAGGGGTGGGAGAGCAGTACTTC. Its translation is CASSPPPGVGEQYF. The chain carries TRBV18 and TRBJ2-7, with TRBD1 as a possible D gene (6 bases). V shed 0 bases and J shed 7 bases, with 13 bases lying between them. The CDR3 totals 14 residues. Germline CDR1 is KGHSH and CDR2 is LQKENI.